This T cell receptor beta chain was documented in a study of blood T cell repertoires in COVID-19. As for the study in general: Samples taken during acute and convalescent COVID-19 were collected in the United States, Italy and Spain. Sources were T cells, B-cell-depleted T cells, or PBMCs; the material itself was cDNA or gDNA.

Trimming cost V 4 bases and J 3 bases, with 20 bases left between them. CDR3 length: 18 residues. Germline loops: CDR1 KGHDR, CDR2 SFDVKD. Per the authors' pipeline: Estimates of nucleated cell counts were drawn from the amplification of reference gene primers. The protocol was immunoSEQ multiplex PCR, while the TCRdb copy is restricted to in-frame clones and leaves out a portion. V and J calls plus clone size are reproduced from that table; the DNA served to infer D and trimming. The data hold approximately 160,000 clones, with around 82% observed a single time. The chain combines TRBV24-1 with TRBJ2-2; TRBD1 might be the D (5 bases). This clonotype was sampled from a man between 18 and 35 years old with active or convalescent COVID-19. Sequencing was performed on peripheral blood. The CDR3 DNA sequence: TGTGCCACCAGTGACCACCCGACCGATCTCAGGGACACCGGGGAGCTGTTTTTT. Its translation is CATSDHPTDLRDTGELFF.